The next 14 T cell receptor beta chains were all read from a single sample in a study of beta chain features in type 1 diabetes. Expressed TCRB transcripts were sequenced because the isolated RNA had all been reverse transcribed beforehand. Measured with immunoSEQ multiplex PCR; TCRdb has only the in-frame clones, and not every one. The sample has some 25,000 clones; approximately 70% are singletons. The sample taken for sequencing was Tregs from blood. Receptors were obtained from a woman aged 40 to 50 in good health.

The count of this clone is one. The rearrangement links TRBV7-2 to TRBJ2-1; no reliable D call. The CDR3 is made up of 12 amino acids. Germline CDR1 is SGHTA and CDR2 is FQGNSA. Trimming shortened V by 2 bases and J by 9 bases, and 8 bases separated the two germline ends. CDR3 sequence: CASSLLLIEQFF. The CDR3 DNA is TGTGCCAGCAGCTTATTACTGATTGAGCAGTTCTTC.

A few counts support this clone. The rearrangement links TRBV11-2 to TRBJ1-2; perhaps TRBD1 as D (6 bases). Germline CDR1 SGHAT, CDR2 FQNNGV. This CDR3 has 14 amino acids. Trimming took off 3 bases at V and 12 bases at J, with 20 bases between the two ends. The CDR3 region has the DNA TGTGCCAGCAGCTTCAACCTCCAGGGCTGGGGGCACACCTTC. Its translation: CASSFNLQGWGHTF.

DNA for the CDR3: TGTGCCAGCAGCCGGACTTCCGCCGGTGAGCAGTTCTTC. This gives the protein CASSRTSAGEQFF. The rearrangement links TRBV11-1 to TRBJ2-1, with D tentatively TRBD2 (5 bases). CDR1 is SGHAT, CDR2 FQDESV, per germline (reference sequence). The CDR3 is 13 amino acids. V lost 5 bases and J 9 bases, leaving 14 bases between the germline ends. The full variable domain, its missing parts supplied by reference TRBV11-1 and TRBJ2-1, is EAEVAQSPRYKITEKSQAVAFWCDPISGHATLYWYRQILGQGPELLVQFQDESVVDDSQLPKDRFSAERLKGVDSTLKIQPAELGDSAMYLCASSRTSAGEQFFGPGTRLTVL.

This clone was seen once. The V gene is TRBV5-1, the J gene TRBJ1-1; 11 bases line up with TRBD1. With V trimmed by 1 base and J by 5 bases, 10 bases remained unmatched. Germline loops: CDR1 SGHRS, CDR2 YFSETQ. The CDR3 covers 17 residues. The DNA of the CDR3 is TGCGCCAGCAGCTTGATCGGACAGGGGGCTCGGCGGACTGAAGCTTTCTTT. Residues: CASSLIGQGARRTEAFF.

This clone showed up just a few times. This chain links TRBV18 with TRBJ2-3, with TRBD1 matching 9 bases. There are 16 residues in the CDR3. CDR1 and CDR2 from the germline V gene are KGHSH and LQKENI. V dropped 0 bases and J dropped 1; count of bases not matched to a gene: 2. CDR3 DNA: TGTGCCAGCTCACCACCTAGGACAGGGGGCACAGATACGCAGTATTTT. Translating gives CASSPPRTGGTDTQYF.

This clone was counted a few times. J is TRBJ2-3 and V is TRBV5-1, with 9 bases that match TRBD1. The CDR3 sequence is 15 residues long. From germline, CDR1 is SGHRS and CDR2 YFSETQ. The V gene end was trimmed by 3 bases and the J gene end by 6 bases; junction bases not matched to a gene: 8. The CDR3 bases are TGCGCCAGCAGCTCGGGACAGGGTTTCTCGGATACGCAGTATTTT. Its translation: CASSSGQGFSDTQYF.

The rearrangement joins TRBV19 to TRBJ1-4; D may be TRBD1 (6 bases). Germline V CDR1 and CDR2: LNHDA, SQIVND (reference sequence). This CDR3 is built from 11 residues. The V end was cut by 9 bases, the J end by 8 bases, with 10 bases between. CDR3 coding DNA: TGTGCCAGCCGTGGACAGGAAAAACTGTTTTTT. Translated: CASRGQEKLFF.

The chain combines TRBV2 with TRBJ2-1; TRBD2 might be the D (6 bases). This CDR3 is 14 amino acids long. V was trimmed by 8 bases and J by 8 bases, leaving 19 bases between them. CDR1 is SNHLY, CDR2 FYNNEI, per germline. CDR3 residues: CASVSGNSRDEQFF. DNA of the CDR3: TGTGCCAGCGTTAGCGGAAACTCGAGGGATGAGCAGTTCTTC.

This chain uses TRBV5-1 with TRBJ2-3, with a weak D call TRBD2 (6 bases). Germline loops: CDR1 SGHRS, CDR2 YFSETQ. The V and J ends lost 3 bases and 1 base respectively, with 9 bases between them. The CDR3 is 14 residues long. CDR3 nucleotide sequence: TGCGCCAGCAGCTCCAAGCGGGGCACAGATACGCAGTATTTT. Its translation: CASSSKRGTDTQYF.

J is TRBJ1-3 and V is TRBV19; D remains ambiguous. The CDR3 length is 12 residues. Trimming shortened V by 7 bases and J by 3 bases, and 7 bases separated the two germline ends. The germline CDR1 and CDR2 sequences are LNHDA and SQIVND (reference sequence). CDR3 loop: CASTTYGNTIYF. Here the CDR3 DNA reads TGTGCCAGTACGACTTATGGAAACACCATATATTTT.

Written as DNA, the CDR3 is TGTGCCAGCAGCTTAGGCTCCCGGGACACTAGAGGCTACACCTTC. Translated: CASSLGSRDTRGYTF. The rearrangement joins TRBV7-6 to TRBJ1-2, with D maybe TRBD1 (6 bases). This CDR3 region has 15 residues. Trimming removed 1 base at V and 8 bases at J, with 17 bases between. Germline-derived CDR1 and CDR2 are SGHVS and FNYEAQ.

V is TRBV6-5 and J is TRBJ1-5, with D perhaps matching TRBD1 (5 bases). CDR1 is MNHEY, CDR2 SVGAGI, per germline. The CDR3 length is 13 residues. Trimming took off 10 bases at V and 4 bases at J, with 14 bases between the two ends. CDR3 protein: CATGGDLNQPQHF. CDR3 in DNA: TGTGCCACCGGAGGGGATCTAAATCAGCCCCAGCATTTT.

This clone turned up a few times. This sequence joins TRBV15 and TRBJ2-3; D is perhaps TRBD1 (6 bases). The CDR3 extends over 13 amino acids. Germline V gene lookup returns CDR1 LNHNV and CDR2 YYDKDF (reference sequence). The V end lost 6 bases, the J end lost 2 bases, and 9 bases lay between the germline ends. Here the CDR3 DNA reads TGTGCCACCAGGGACAGCAACACAGATACGCAGTATTTT. Translating gives CATRDSNTDTQYF. Complete variable domain (other parts from reference TRBV15 and TRBJ2-3): DAMVIQNPRYQVTQFGKPVTLSCSQTLNHNVMYWYQQKSSQAPKLLFHYYDKDFNNEADTPDNFQSRRPNTSFCFLDIRSPGLGDTAMYLCATRDSNTDTQYFGPGTRLTVL.

The chain recombines TRBV13 with TRBJ2-3, with a possible D match to TRBD1 (6 bases). CDR1 PRHDT and CDR2 FYEKMQ come from the germline V gene (reference sequence). V was cut by 1 base and J by 4 bases, with 6 bases left in between. This CDR3 comprises 13 residues. In nucleotides, the CDR3 is TGTGCCAGCAGCTTAGCAGGGGCAGATACGCAGTATTTT. Its translation: CASSLAGADTQYF.